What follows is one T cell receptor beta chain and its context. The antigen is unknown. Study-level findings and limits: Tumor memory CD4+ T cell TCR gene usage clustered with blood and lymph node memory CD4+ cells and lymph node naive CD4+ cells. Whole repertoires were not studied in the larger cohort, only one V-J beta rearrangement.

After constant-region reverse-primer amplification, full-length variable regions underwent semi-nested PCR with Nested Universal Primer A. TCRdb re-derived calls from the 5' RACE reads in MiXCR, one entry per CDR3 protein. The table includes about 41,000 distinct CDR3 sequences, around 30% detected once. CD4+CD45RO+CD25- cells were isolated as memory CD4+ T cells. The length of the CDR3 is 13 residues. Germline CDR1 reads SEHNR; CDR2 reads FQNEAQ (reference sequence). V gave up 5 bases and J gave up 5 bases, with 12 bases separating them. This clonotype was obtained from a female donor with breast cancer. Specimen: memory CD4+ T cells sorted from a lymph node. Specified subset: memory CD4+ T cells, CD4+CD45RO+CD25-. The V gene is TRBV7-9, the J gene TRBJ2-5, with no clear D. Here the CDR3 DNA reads TGTGCCAGCAGCCCCCGACCAGCGGAGACCCAGTACTTC. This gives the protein CASSPRPAETQYF.